These 16 T cell receptor beta chains share one sample of origin, sequenced in a study of cytomegalovirus exposure and HLA in healthy donors. Primers: 60 Vbeta forward and 13 Jbeta reverse. Profiling relied on immunoSEQ multiplex PCR, and the TCRdb table lists in-frame clones only, not all of them. The data contain hundreds of thousands of clones, around 79% of them seen just once; the ten biggest clones take up 0.2% to 0.25%. The sequencing input was PBMCs. These receptors were obtained from a girl aged 2-10 years in good health and CMV-seronegative.

Remarks on this clone: The CDR3 does not close with the conserved phenylalanine or tryptophan, likely indicating a read error. The gene calls are TRBV6-5 and TRBJ1-2; 8 bases match TRBD1. CDR3 length equals 15 residues. The J segment lost 1 base and the V segment lost 11 bases, leaving 12 bases of the junction unmatched. Germline V gene data show CDR1 as MNHEY and CDR2 as SVGAGI. The CDR3 DNA sequence: TGTGCCGCGGCCCCCGACAGGGGTCATAACTATGGCTACACCCTC. Amino acids: CAAAPDRGHNYGYTL.

The chain uses TRBV7-2 and TRBJ1-6; D gene unclear. Germline V gives CDR1 SGHTA, CDR2 FQGNSA. This CDR3 contains 12 residues. V lost 5 bases and J lost 8, with 7 bases in between. The CDR3 DNA sequence: TGTGCCAGCAGCCTCGGAGATTCACCCCTCCACTTT. It translates to CASSLGDSPLHF.

This clone showed up just once. The genes are TRBV5-1 and TRBJ2-3; D may be TRBD2 (5 bases). CDR3 size: 16 residues. Germline V gives CDR1 SGHRS, CDR2 YFSETQ. V was clipped by 0 bases and J by 4 bases, with 15 bases between them. The CDR3 nucleotides are TGCGCCAGCAGCTTGGACAGAAGACAAGCGGCAGATACGCAGTATTTT. Translated, it gives CASSLDRRQAADTQYF.

CDR3 protein: CASLRVLNTEAFF. The CDR3 DNA reads as TGTGCCAGCCTGAGGGTCTTGAACACTGAAGCTTTCTTT. The rearrangement joins TRBV7-2 to TRBJ1-1; unclear D gene. Trimming cost V 8 bases and J 0 bases, with 10 bases left between them. This CDR3 comprises 13 residues. In germline, CDR1 is SGHTA, CDR2 FQGNSA.

J is TRBJ1-1 and V is TRBV6-5; D might be TRBD1 (5 bases). V lost 2 bases, J lost 4 bases, and 8 bases lay in between. The CDR3 covers 13 residues. Germline V gene data show CDR1 as MNHEY and CDR2 as SVGAGI. The CDR3 region is CASSYQGGTEAFF. Here the CDR3 DNA reads TGTGCCAGCAGTTACCAGGGTGGCACTGAAGCTTTCTTT.

This clone came up a few times. The chain carries TRBV21-1 and TRBJ1-1; the D segment call TRBD1 is taken from the table without a DNA check. TRBV21-1 is listed as a pseudogene. The CDR3 loop spans 17 amino acids. CDR3 sequence (DNA): TGTGCCAGCAGCAACCCGGGGACAGAAGAGTCCTCCACTGAAGCTTTCTTT. It codes for CASSNPGTEESSTEAFF.

This sequence joins TRBV10-1 and TRBJ2-7, with 10 nucleotides matching TRBD1. The CDR3 contains 15 residues. In germline, CDR1 is WNHNN, CDR2 SYGVQD (reference sequence). V trimming: 8 bases; J trimming: 2 bases; junction bases outside the gene matches: 9. CDR3 DNA sequence: TGCGCCAGCGGCTTCGGGGACAGGGGAACCTACGAGCAGTACTTC. It specifies CASGFGDRGTYEQYF.

CDR3 sequence: CASMGQGGTEAFF. The CDR3 DNA follows: TGTGCCAGCATGGGCCAGGGGGGCACTGAAGCTTTCTTT. The V gene is TRBV2, the J gene TRBJ1-1; 7 bases line up with TRBD1. J gave up 4 bases and V 7 bases, and 6 bases lay outside the gene matches. From germline, CDR1 is SNHLY and CDR2 FYNNEI. The CDR3 is made up of 13 amino acids.

The rearrangement links TRBV5-6 to TRBJ2-3; the D is unclear. The germline gives CDR1 SGHDT, CDR2 YYEEEE. The V end lost 1 base, the J end lost 6 bases, and 12 bases lay between the germline ends. The CDR3 loop spans 14 amino acids. CDR3 protein: CASSLNYPGDTQYF. CDR3 sequence (DNA): TGTGCCAGCAGCTTGAACTACCCTGGGGATACGCAGTATTTT.

This clone was seen only a few times. V gene TRBV5-6 combines with J gene TRBJ2-2, with TRBD2 identical over 11 bases. This CDR3 comprises 15 residues. Per germline, CDR1 SGHDT and CDR2 YYEEEE. V lost 5 bases, J lost 6 bases, and 6 bases stayed unmatched. The chain's CDR3 is CASSLIAGGPGELFF. DNA of the CDR3: TGTGCCAGCAGTTTAATAGCGGGAGGGCCCGGGGAGCTGTTTTTT.

This clone was counted once. The rearrangement links TRBV7-7 to TRBJ2-1; 11 bases are a match to TRBD2. This CDR3 has 15 residues. The V gene end was trimmed by 5 bases and the J gene end by 7 bases; junction bases not matched to a gene: 7. Looked up from germline, CDR1 is SSHAT and CDR2 is FNYEAQ (reference sequence). CDR3 loop: CASSPGLAVINEQFF. The CDR3 region has the DNA TGTGCCAGCAGCCCGGGACTAGCGGTAATTAATGAGCAGTTCTTC.

For the CDR3, the DNA is TGTGCCAGCACCGGCGAAAACAGGGGAAACACTGAAGCTTTCTTT. This translates into CASTGENRGNTEAFF. This rearrangement joins TRBV6-1 to TRBJ1-1; 7 positions agree with TRBD1. The CDR3 runs 15 residues. V dropped 7 bases and J dropped 2; count of bases not matched to a gene: 10. Germline-derived CDR1 and CDR2 are MNHNS and SASEGT.

This clone was counted between two and nine times. The chain uses TRBV5-1 and TRBJ2-6, with 8 bases matching TRBD1. Per germline, CDR1 SGHRS and CDR2 YFSETQ. The CDR3 runs 18 residues. The junction had 5 bases not matched to a gene; V was cut back by 0 bases and J by 0 bases. The CDR3 sequence is CASSLGGQVLSGANVLTF. CDR3 in DNA: TGCGCCAGCAGCTTGGGGGGACAGGTCCTCTCTGGGGCCAACGTCCTGACTTTC.

This sequence joins TRBV5-5 and TRBJ1-1, with a tentative D call TRBD1 (5 bases). The CDR3 is 15 residues long. Germline lookup yields CDR1 SGHKS and CDR2 YYEKEE (reference sequence). V lost 1 base and J lost 10, with 20 bases in between. The CDR3 here is CASSLSSVHPGGAFF. In DNA form, the CDR3 reads TGTGCCAGCAGCTTGAGTTCGGTACATCCCGGGGGAGCTTTCTTT. Together with reference TRBV5-5 and TRBJ1-1, the CDR3 gives the full variable domain: DAGVTQSPTHLIKTRGQQVTLRCSPISGHKSVSWYQQVLGQGPQFIFQYYEKEERGRGNFPDRFSARQFPNYSSELNVNALLLGDSALYLCASSLSSVHPGGAFFGQGTRLTVV.

V is TRBV10-1 and J is TRBJ2-2; TRBD2 matches 13 bases. V was clipped by 5 bases and J by 1 base; unmatched bases: 1. Germline-derived CDR1 and CDR2 are WNHNN and SYGVQD (reference sequence). The CDR3 runs 16 residues. The CDR3 region has the DNA TGCGCCAGCAGTCGGACTAGCGGGGGGAACACCGGGGAGCTGTTTTTT. It translates to CASSRTSGGNTGELFF.

The rearrangement links TRBV7-9 to TRBJ2-1, with TRBD1 matching 7 bases. Germline CDR1 SEHNR, CDR2 FQNEAQ (reference sequence). The CDR3 contains 14 residues. After removal of 4 bases from V and 7 bases from J, the junction contained 7 bases not matched to a gene. The CDR3 nucleotides read TGTGCCAGCAGCTCCTGGACAGGTCTGAATGAGCAGTTCTTC. Protein product: CASSSWTGLNEQFF.